This is a list of T cell receptor beta chains from one sample in a study of naive and memory T cell subsets. TCRdb called the UMI-ligation and nested PCR reads again in MiXCR, with one record for every CDR3 protein. In the table there are some 80,000 distinct CDR3 sequences, about 10% of which are singletons. Sequencing input: naive CD8+ T cells from blood. The receptor source for this set is a human donor in good health. The CDR3 runs from the conserved cysteine through the conserved F or W. Fields, in order: D gene, V gene, clone size, J gene, CDR3 DNA, CDR3 protein. The D gene is left open where the match is weak. Clone size is not always given. Where it is, it says once, few, many or a class for expanded clones.

>-|TRBV28|few|TRBJ2-7
TGTGCCAGCAGTTTAACAGGGTACTACGAGCAGTACTTC
CASSLTGYYEQYF
>-|TRBV6-1|many|TRBJ1-1
TGTGCCAGCAGTGAAAAACGTGGGCTCACTGAAGCTTTCTTT
CASSEKRGLTEAFF
>-|TRBV29-1|many|TRBJ2-5
TGCAGCGTTGGAGGTGGCGACCAAGAGACCCAGTACTTC
CSVGGGDQETQYF
>-|TRBV29-1|-|TRBJ2-3
TGCAGCGTTGAAAGAGGGGAATGGGGAGATACGCAGTATTTT
CSVERGEWGDTQYF
>TRBD1|TRBV29-1|many|TRBJ2-7
TGCAGCGTTGAAGCCCCGGGACAGGGATACGAGCAGTACTTC
CSVEAPGQGYEQYF
>-|TRBV4-1|few|TRBJ2-7
TGCGCCAGCAGCCAAGTCCCGGGTGAGCAGTACTTC
CASSQVPGEQYF
>-|TRBV15|many|TRBJ1-4
TGTGCCACCAGTCACAGGAGAATAGGTGAAAAACTGTTTTTT
CATSHRRIGEKLFF
>TRBD1|TRBV29-1|many|TRBJ2-1
TGCAGCGTGATCCAGGGGGCTAGCTACAATGAGCAGTTCTTC
CSVIQGASYNEQFF
>TRBD2|TRBV5-8|many|TRBJ2-1
TGTGCCAGCAGCTTGGGACTAGCGAGTAGTAATGAGCAGTTCTTC
CASSLGLASSNEQFF
>-|TRBV10-2|few|TRBJ2-7
TGCGCCAGCAGTGCTAACAGGGCCTCCTACGAGCAGTACTTC
CASSANRASYEQYF
>-|TRBV29-1|many|TRBJ2-7
TGCAGCGTTGAAATCCCCGGGAACGGTCTACGAGAGCAGTACTTC
CSVEIPGNGLREQYF
>-|TRBV4-1|few|TRBJ1-1
TGCGCCAGCAGCCAAGGGCGAGGCGTGGCTTTCTTT
CASSQGRGVAFF
>TRBD2|TRBV29-1|many|TRBJ2-7
TGCAGCGTTGTTTCCAGGACTAGCGAGACTTCCTACGAGCAGTACTTC
CSVVSRTSETSYEQYF
>-|TRBV9|few|TRBJ2-7
TGTGCCAGCAGCGTAGGGCAGGTTGGATACGAGCAGTACTTC
CASSVGQVGYEQYF
>TRBD2|TRBV5-1|many|TRBJ2-4
TGCGCCAGCAGCTTGGTGCGGGGGGACATTCAGTACTTC
CASSLVRGDIQYF
>-|TRBV29-1|many|TRBJ2-1
TGCAGCGTCCCGACAGCTTACAATGAGCAGTTCTTC
CSVPTAYNEQFF
>TRBD1|TRBV20-1|-|TRBJ1-3
TGCAGTGCTAGAGACCGGGACAGCGGTCTGTCTGGAAACACCATATATTTT
CSARDRDSGLSGNTIYF
>-|TRBV7-9|-|TRBJ2-7
TGTGCCAGCAGCTCATCGGAGGTCGGGAGCTACGAGCAGTACTTC
CASSSSEVGSYEQYF
>TRBD2|TRBV29-1|-|TRBJ2-1
TGCAGCGTTGTTTACGGGACTACTGGGTACAATGAGCAGTTCTTC
CSVVYGTTGYNEQFF
>-|TRBV10-3|many|TRBJ1-2
TGTGCCATCAGTGAGTCGGGGCGGGGGAATGGCTACACCTTC
CAISESGRGNGYTF
>-|TRBV5-4|few|TRBJ2-5
TGTGCCAGCAGCTTAGGCAGGGCCTCGTTAACCCAGTACTTC
CASSLGRASLTQYF
>-|TRBV19|many|TRBJ1-5
TGTGCCAGTAGTATGCTGAGCATACCTAGCAATCAGCCCCAGCATTTT
CASSMLSIPSNQPQHF
>TRBD2|TRBV12-3/TRBV12-4|few|TRBJ2-1
TGTGCCAGCGGTTCGCTAGCGGCCGATAATGAGCAGTTCTTC
CASGSLAADNEQFF
>TRBD2|TRBV9|-|TRBJ2-5
TGTGCCAGCACCGAGACTAGCGGGAGCATCCGGGAGACCCAGTACTTC
CASTETSGSIRETQYF
>TRBD2|TRBV5-1|-|TRBJ2-2
TGCGCCAGCAGCTTGGCGCTCAGCGGGGGTAGCACCGGGGAGCTGTTTTTT
CASSLALSGGSTGELFF
>-|TRBV23-1|-|TRBJ2-3
TGCGCCAGCAGCGAAAATGACAGTGGCACAGATACGCAGTATTTT
CASSENDSGTDTQYF
>TRBD2|TRBV7-9|-|TRBJ2-3
TGTACCAGCAGCTCTGCGGGAGACAGCACAGATACGCAGTATTTT
CTSSSAGDSTDTQYF